A selection of T cell receptor beta chains follows, all from one sample in a study of T cell clones after liver transplantation. Assay: immunoSEQ multiplex PCR; the TCRdb copy retains only in-frame clones and omits some. The data hold some 120,000 clones, with about nine tenths observed a single time. The specimen comprised CD4+ T cells from blood, sampled 12 months after liver transplant. Receptors were obtained from a human patient who received a liver transplant. Some T cells may possibly be graft donor cells. Both conserved end residues are part of each CDR3. The D gene is left open where the match is weak. The size of a clone is reported for some rows only, either as once, few or many, or as a class for expanded clones.

V gene	J gene	clone size	D gene	CDR3 protein	CDR3 DNA
TRBV29-1	TRBJ1-1	NA	NA	CSVEEHTQNEAFF	TGCAGCGTTGAAGAACACACTCAGAATGAAGCTTTCTTT
TRBV27	TRBJ1-3	NA	NA	CASRRTGTGNTIYF	TGTGCCAGCAGAAGGACGGGGACTGGAAACACCATATATTTT
TRBV11-2	TRBJ2-7	NA	TRBD2	CASSSGAGPSYEQYF	TGTGCCAGCAGCTCAGGAGCGGGACCTTCCTACGAGCAGTACTTC
TRBV5-1	TRBJ2-1	NA	TRBD2	CASSLARIAGGYNEQFF	TGCGCCAGCAGCTTGGCCAGGATAGCGGGAGGATACAATGAGCAGTTCTTC
TRBV7-8	TRBJ2-5	few	TRBD1	CASSWDQGEETQYF	TGTGCCAGCAGCTGGGATCAGGGGGAAGAGACCCAGTACTTC
TRBV28	TRBJ2-1	NA	NA	CASSPTRRAYNEQFF	TGTGCCAGCAGTCCCACCCGGAGGGCCTACAATGAGCAGTTCTTC
TRBV7-8	TRBJ2-3	NA	TRBD2	CASSPGTSGLQMGTQYF	TGTGCCAGCAGCCCTGGGACTAGCGGCCTCCAAATGGGTACGCAGTATTTT
TRBV6-5	TRBJ1-4	NA	NA	CASSRPGSEKLFF	TGTGCCAGCAGTCGCCCGGGCTCTGAAAAACTGTTTTTT
TRBV6-4	TRBJ1-1	NA	TRBD1	CASSDSNTRGANTEAFF	TGTGCCAGCAGTGACTCGAATACCAGGGGGGCTAACACTGAAGCTTTCTTT
TRBV30	TRBJ2-3	NA	TRBD2	CAWSVSGTAQYF	TGTGCCTGGAGTGTTAGCGGGACGGCGCAGTATTTT
TRBV19	TRBJ1-1	NA	NA	CASSIRGGTEAFF	TGTGCCAGTAGTATACGCGGGGGCACTGAAGCTTTCTTT
TRBV9	TRBJ2-7	NA	NA	CASSVGTTSYEQYF	TGTGCCAGCAGCGTAGGCACTACCTCCTACGAGCAGTACTTC
TRBV7-3	TRBJ2-3	NA	TRBD2	CASSLAAGGGTDTQYF	TGTGCCAGCAGCTTAGCAGCGGGAGGTGGTACAGATACGCAGTATTTT
TRBV6-5	TRBJ2-7	NA	NA	CASSRGYEQYF	TGTGCCAGCAGTCGGGGATACGAGCAGTACTTC
TRBV5-1	TRBJ2-7	NA	TRBD2	CATRLGREGGHEQYF	TGCGCCACCCGACTGGGGCGGGAGGGCGGCCACGAGCAGTACTTC
TRBV7-2	TRBJ1-5	NA	NA	CASSLSGIGNQPQHF	TGTGCCAGCAGCTTATCAGGGATTGGCAATCAGCCCCAGCATTTT
TRBV14	TRBJ2-1	NA	TRBD2	CASSQVLRTSGIALDEQFF	TGTGCCAGCAGCCAAGTCCTGAGGACTAGCGGGATCGCTTTAGATGAGCAGTTCTTC
TRBV30	TRBJ2-1	NA	NA	CAWSVKGRSDNEQFF	TGTGCCTGGAGTGTGAAGGGGAGATCAGACAATGAGCAGTTCTTC
TRBV4-2	TRBJ1-2	NA	NA	CASSQDGGGYTF	TGTGCCAGCAGCCAAGATGGGGGTGGCTACACCTTC
TRBV6-5	TRBJ2-7	NA	NA	CASSRQGGESYEQYF	TGTGCCAGCAGCCGCCAGGGCGGGGAGTCCTACGAGCAGTACTTC